This T cell receptor (beta chain) was sequenced during a study of T cell changes during pregnancy in multiple sclerosis. Using immunoSEQ multiplex PCR, the repertoire was profiled, and TCRdb retains in-frame clones only, with some absent. The table has 30,000 to 40,000 clones, about 91% seen once. Trimming at V came to 2 bases and at J to 3 bases, leaving 6 bases not matched to a gene. The CDR3 runs 15 residues. Germline V gene data show CDR1 as MNHNS and CDR2 as SASEGT. The chain uses TRBV6-1 and TRBJ2-7, with TRBD2 matching over 8 bases. Sequenced here: CD4+ T cells from peripheral blood mononuclear cells, sampled in the third trimester of pregnancy. The source of this sequence is a female donor in good health, enrolled as a control in a pregnancy study. The CDR3 DNA reads as TGTGCCAGCAGTGAACGGAGCGGGGGAAACTACGAGCAGTACTTC. Amino acids: CASSERSGGNYEQYF.